The clone carrying this T cell receptor beta chain has only a few counts. The data belong to a study of OX40 agonist ivuxolimab in advanced cancers. Generated by immunoSEQ multiplex PCR, the TCRdb table keeps only in-frame clones and is missing some. The sample includes roughly 48,000 clones, 75% to 85% of them seen just once. Germline assignment: CDR1 LNHDA and CDR2 SQIVND (reference sequence). CDR3 size: 13 residues. V dropped 4 bases and J dropped 4 bases, with 10 bases sitting between them. This clonotype was sampled from an adult with an advanced solid tumor such as melanoma, head and neck, liver or kidney cancer. The sequenced sample was CD4+ or CD8+ T cells sorted from blood, obtained in a trial of the OX40 agonist ivuxolimab. V usage is TRBV19 and J usage is TRBJ1-1; no reliable D call. CDR3 sequence reads: CASSTHQTTEAFF. The CDR3 bases are TGTGCCAGTAGTACCCATCAGACCACTGAAGCTTTCTTT.